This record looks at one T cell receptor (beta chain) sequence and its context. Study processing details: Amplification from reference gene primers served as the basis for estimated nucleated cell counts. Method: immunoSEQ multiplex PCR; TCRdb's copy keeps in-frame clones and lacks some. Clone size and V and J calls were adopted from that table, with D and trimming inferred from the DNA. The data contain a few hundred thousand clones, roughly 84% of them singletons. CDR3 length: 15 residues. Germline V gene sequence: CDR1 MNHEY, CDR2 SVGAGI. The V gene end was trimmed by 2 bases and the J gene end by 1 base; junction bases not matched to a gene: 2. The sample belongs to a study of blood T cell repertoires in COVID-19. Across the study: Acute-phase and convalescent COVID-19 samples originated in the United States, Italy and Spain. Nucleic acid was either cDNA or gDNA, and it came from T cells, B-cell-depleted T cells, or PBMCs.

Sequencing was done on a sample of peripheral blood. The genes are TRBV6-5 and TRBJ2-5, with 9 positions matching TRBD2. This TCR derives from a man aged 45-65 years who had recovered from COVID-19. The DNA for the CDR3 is TGTGCCAGCAGTTACGTGACTAGCGGCCAAGAGACCCAGTACTTC. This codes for CASSYVTSGQETQYF.